The present T cell receptor beta chain was sequenced within a study of T cells in Graves' hyperthyroidism and ophthalmopathy. The overall study: Peripheral blood specimens were obtained at initial diagnosis, prior to any treatment. General study points: With a median lead of approximately 6 months before onset, the model predicted ophthalmopathy.

The TCR beta CDR3 regions underwent amplification using RNA transcripts as the source. The study used the HTBI primer set for a first-round RT-PCR of the TCR CDR3. TCRdb redid the calling of the multiplex PCR reads with MiXCR, one entry per CDR3 protein. The sample lists roughly 500,000 distinct CDR3 sequences, around 15% seen once, with roughly 29% in the top ten. Many counts were recorded for this clonotype. What it binds is not known. Looked up from germline, CDR1 is LGHNT and CDR2 is FRNRAP. CDR3 length equals 19 residues. The V segment lost 3 bases and the J segment 1 base; nucleotides outside the gene matches: 14.

This chain connects TRBV12-5 to TRBJ2-2; 7 bases line up with TRBD1. Sequencing input: blood. The source of this sequence is a woman aged 25 to 39 with Graves' ophthalmopathy. CDR3 nucleotides: TGTGCTAGTGGTTTTGTCCCCGTATTGGGGACAGTGAACACCGGGGAGCTGTTTTTT. Protein sequence: CASGFVPVLGTVNTGELFF.